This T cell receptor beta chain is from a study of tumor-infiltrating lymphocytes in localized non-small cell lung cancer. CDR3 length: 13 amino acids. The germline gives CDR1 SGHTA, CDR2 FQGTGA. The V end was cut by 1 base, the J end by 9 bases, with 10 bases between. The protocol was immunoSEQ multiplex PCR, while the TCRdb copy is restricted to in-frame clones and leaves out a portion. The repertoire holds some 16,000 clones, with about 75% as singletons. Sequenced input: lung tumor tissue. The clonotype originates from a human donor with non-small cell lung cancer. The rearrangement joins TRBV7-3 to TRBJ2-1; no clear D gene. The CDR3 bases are TGTGCCAGCAGCTTAATGTATCCGGGTGAGCAGTTCTTC. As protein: CASSLMYPGEQFF.